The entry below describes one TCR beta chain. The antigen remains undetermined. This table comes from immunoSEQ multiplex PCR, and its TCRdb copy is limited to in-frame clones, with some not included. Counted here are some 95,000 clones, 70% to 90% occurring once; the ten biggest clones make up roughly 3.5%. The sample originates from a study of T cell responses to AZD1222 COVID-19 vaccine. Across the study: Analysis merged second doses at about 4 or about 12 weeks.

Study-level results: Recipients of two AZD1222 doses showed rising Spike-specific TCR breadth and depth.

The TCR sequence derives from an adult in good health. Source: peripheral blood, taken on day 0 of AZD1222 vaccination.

The CDR3 bases are TGTGCCAGCAGTGGGGGACAGGGGGCGAATTCACCCCTCCACTTT. Residues: CASSGGQGANSPLHF. The rearrangement links TRBV25-1 to TRBJ1-6; TRBD1 matches at 12 bases. Germline V lookup: CDR1 MGHDK, CDR2 SYGVNS. The junction had 2 bases not matched to a gene; V was cut back by 4 bases and J by 7 bases. The CDR3 has 15 amino acids.